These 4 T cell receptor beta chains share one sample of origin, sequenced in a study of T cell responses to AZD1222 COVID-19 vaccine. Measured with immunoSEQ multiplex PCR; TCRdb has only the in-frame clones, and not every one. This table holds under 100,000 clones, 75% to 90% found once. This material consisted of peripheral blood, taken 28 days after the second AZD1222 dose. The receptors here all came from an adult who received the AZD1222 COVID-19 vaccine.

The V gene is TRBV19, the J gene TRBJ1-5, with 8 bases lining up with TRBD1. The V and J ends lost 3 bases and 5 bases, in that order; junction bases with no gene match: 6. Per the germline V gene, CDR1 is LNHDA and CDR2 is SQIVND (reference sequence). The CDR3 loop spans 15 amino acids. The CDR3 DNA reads TGTGCCAGTAGTATCCCGGACAGGGATCATCAGCCCCAGCATTTT. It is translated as CASSIPDRDHQPQHF.

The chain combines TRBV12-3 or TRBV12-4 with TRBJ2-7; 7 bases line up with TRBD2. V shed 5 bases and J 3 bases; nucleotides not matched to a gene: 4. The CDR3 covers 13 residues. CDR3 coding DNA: TGTGCCAGCAGTACGGGACTATACTACGAGCAGTACGTC. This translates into CASSTGLYYEQYV.

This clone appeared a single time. CDR3 sequence (DNA): TGCGCCAGCAGTGAGCTGGGAGTACGGAATGGCTACACCTTC. It is translated as CASSELGVRNGYTF. The chain is built from TRBV10-2 and TRBJ1-2; no reliable D call. Trimming stripped 2 bases from V and 6 bases from J, with 13 bases between. Germline V gene data show CDR1 as WSHSY and CDR2 as SAAADI. The length of the CDR3 is 14 residues.

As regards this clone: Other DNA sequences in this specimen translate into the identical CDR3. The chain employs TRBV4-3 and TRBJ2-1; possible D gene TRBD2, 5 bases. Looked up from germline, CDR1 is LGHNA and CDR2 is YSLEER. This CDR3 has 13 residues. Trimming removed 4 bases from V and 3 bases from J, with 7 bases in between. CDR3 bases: TGCGCCAGCAGCCCCCGGGGCTACAATGAGCAGTTCTTC. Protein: CASSPRGYNEQFF.